These 18 T cell receptor beta chains share one sample of origin, sequenced in a study of cytomegalovirus exposure and HLA in healthy donors. The study ran its PCR with 60 Vbeta and 13 Jbeta primers. Libraries were prepared by immunoSEQ multiplex PCR; TCRdb keeps only in-frame clonotypes and omits some of them. The table gives fewer than 200,000 clones; the top ten clones make up about 6.5% of it. Source material: PBMCs. These receptors all come from a man aged 25 to 45 in good health and CMV-seronegative.

The rearrangement links TRBV7-7 to TRBJ2-7; possibly TRBD2 for D (6 bases). Germline V gene data show CDR1 as SSHAT and CDR2 as FNYEAQ (reference sequence). The V end was cut by 4 bases, the J end by 6 bases, with 13 bases between. The CDR3 is made up of 13 amino acids. CDR3 residues: CASSSQEGVEQYF. The CDR3, as DNA: TGTGCCAGCAGCTCCCAGGAGGGAGTCGAGCAGTACTTC.

The genes are TRBV5-1 and TRBJ1-1; 9 nucleotides agree with TRBD1. The junction had 7 bases not matched to a gene; V was cut back by 4 bases and J by 6 bases. The CDR3 extends over 14 amino acids. Per the germline V gene, CDR1 is SGHRS and CDR2 is YFSETQ. CDR3 coding DNA: TGCGCCAGCAGCAACGGGGACAGGGAGGCTGAAGCTTTCTTT. Amino acids: CASSNGDREAEAFF.

The J gene is TRBJ1-3, the V gene TRBV5-1, with 7 bases matching TRBD1. Trimming removed 4 bases from V and 0 bases from J; junction bases left unmatched: 4. This CDR3 contains 15 residues. CDR1 and CDR2 (germline): SGHRS, YFSETQ. CDR3 coding DNA: TGCGCCAGCAGCAACGGACAGGTCTCTGGAAACACCATATATTTT. Protein sequence: CASSNGQVSGNTIYF.

The chain uses TRBV10-1 and TRBJ2-7, with TRBD2 matching over 8 bases. J gave up 2 bases and V 9 bases, and 9 bases lay outside the gene matches. The CDR3 loop spans 14 amino acids. Germline-derived CDR1 and CDR2 are WNHNN and SYGVQD (reference sequence). CDR3 protein: CASTSGGVPYEQYF. Here the CDR3 DNA reads TGCGCCAGTACCAGCGGGGGAGTCCCCTACGAGCAGTACTTC.

V usage is TRBV5-5 and J usage is TRBJ2-7; D gene ambiguous. In germline, CDR1 is SGHKS, CDR2 YYEKEE (reference sequence). This CDR3 has 14 amino acids. V was trimmed by 0 bases and J by 1 base, leaving 8 bases between them. The CDR3 nucleotides are TGTGCCAGCAGCTTGGTAAGCCTGTCCTACGAGCAGTACTTC. Translation: CASSLVSLSYEQYF.

The rearrangement joins TRBV5-1 to TRBJ1-1, with a weak D call TRBD1 (6 bases). V was shortened by 3 bases and J by 1 base, with 10 bases between the two germline ends. Germline V gene data show CDR1 as SGHRS and CDR2 as YFSETQ. The CDR3 is made up of 14 amino acids. This CDR3 reads CASSYGTTNTEAFF. The CDR3 region has the DNA TGCGCCAGCAGCTACGGGACAACGAACACTGAAGCTTTCTTT.

CDR3 amino acids: CASSVDPQGAYEQYF. The CDR3, as DNA: TGTGCCAGCAGCGTAGACCCCCAGGGGGCCTACGAGCAGTACTTC. The chain joins TRBV9 to TRBJ2-7; 7 nucleotides match TRBD1. Per the germline V gene, CDR1 is SGDLS and CDR2 is YYNGEE. The CDR3 is 15 amino acids. Germline trimming cut 0 bases from V and 2 bases from J; bases unmatched to any gene: 5.

The CDR3 reads CASSFAGNEQFF. CDR3 bases: TGCGCCAGCAGCTTCGCAGGGAATGAGCAGTTCTTC. The rearrangement uses TRBV5-1 and TRBJ2-1; D is perhaps TRBD1 (5 bases). Germline lookup yields CDR1 SGHRS and CDR2 YFSETQ. The CDR3 consists of 12 residues. The V gene lost 2 bases and the J gene lost 7 bases, with 7 bases spanning the gap.

CDR3 nucleotides: TGTGCCAGCAGCCCCGGACTAGCGGTTTACGAGCAGTACTTC. Amino acids: CASSPGLAVYEQYF. The chain has TRBV7-9 and TRBJ2-7; 10 bases are a match to TRBD2. This CDR3 has 14 amino acids. CDR1 is SEHNR and CDR2 is FQNEAQ in the germline V gene (reference sequence). V shed 5 bases, J shed 4 bases, and the junction held 5 bases outside the gene matches. Supplemented by reference TRBV7-9 and TRBJ2-7, the full variable domain reads DTGVSQNPRHKITKRGQNVTFRCDPISEHNRLYWYRQTLGQGPEFLTYFQNEAQLEKSRLLSDRFSAERPKGSFSTLEIQRTEQGDSAMYLCASSPGLAVYEQYFGPGTRLTVT.

The chain employs TRBV7-2 and TRBJ2-5, with 8 bases fitting TRBD1. Germline assignment: CDR1 SGHTA and CDR2 FQGNSA. CDR3 size: 13 residues. V shed 4 bases and J 5 bases; nucleotides not matched to a gene: 3. CDR3: CASSYDRGETQYF. In nucleotides, the CDR3 is TGTGCCAGCAGCTACGACAGGGGCGAGACCCAGTACTTC.

The chain links TRBV7-2 to TRBJ1-2, with a tentative D call TRBD1 (6 bases). Trimming took 2 bases from V and 4 from J, leaving 20 bases between them. Germline CDR1 is SGHTA and CDR2 is FQGNSA. The CDR3 extends over 17 amino acids. The DNA for the CDR3 is TGTGCCAGCAGCTTAATGTCCCCGGGGGGCAGCGGCTATGGCTACACCTTC. This sequence encodes CASSLMSPGGSGYGYTF.

The V call is TRBV6-1, the J call TRBJ1-2; perhaps TRBD1 as D (5 bases). Trimming took off 11 bases at V and 4 bases at J, with 11 bases between the two ends. CDR1 and CDR2 from the germline V gene are MNHNS and SASEGT. This CDR3 is built from 11 residues. The CDR3 here is CAAGPIYGYTF. CDR3 coding DNA: TGTGCCGCGGGGCCGATCTATGGCTACACCTTC.

The chain uses TRBV6-5 and TRBJ1-1; tentative D call: TRBD1 (5 bases). The CDR3 loop spans 12 amino acids. Germline V gene sequence: CDR1 MNHEY, CDR2 SVGAGI. The germline V and J ends were trimmed by 6 bases and 9 bases, with 14 bases remaining between them. The CDR3 loop reads CASSSRTPQAFF. CDR3 bases: TGTGCCAGCAGCTCGCGGACACCCCAAGCTTTCTTT.

The rearrangement links TRBV18 to TRBJ1-2; 7 bases match TRBD1. Germline CDR1 reads KGHSH; CDR2 reads LQKENI. The CDR3 is 14 amino acids. Trimming at V came to 0 bases and at J to 5 bases, leaving 3 bases not matched to a gene. CDR3 loop: CASSPPNRGYGYTF. The CDR3 region has the DNA TGTGCCAGCTCACCACCGAACAGGGGATATGGCTACACCTTC.

V and J are TRBV6-6 and TRBJ1-1; 10 bases are shared with TRBD1. The V gene's germline CDR1 is MNHNY and CDR2 SVGAGI (reference sequence). The CDR3 is 16 amino acids. V was pared by 5 bases and J by 4 bases, with 10 bases of the junction left unmatched. The CDR3, as DNA: TGTGCCAGCAGTCCCCACGACAGGGGGCCTAGCACTGAAGCTTTCTTT. This sequence encodes CASSPHDRGPSTEAFF.

Here the CDR3 DNA reads TGTGCCAGCAGCGTAGGGCTAGCGGGGTTTAATGAGCAGTTCTTC. It encodes CASSVGLAGFNEQFF. J is TRBJ2-1 and V is TRBV9; 9 nucleotides match TRBD2. V lost 0 bases and J lost 7; bases outside the gene matches: 5. The CDR3 contains 15 residues. CDR1 is SGDLS and CDR2 is YYNGEE in the germline V gene.

CDR3 protein: CASSQDHKGMQPQHF. The CDR3 DNA is TGCGCCAGCAGCCAAGATCACAAGGGGATGCAGCCCCAGCATTTT. This chain joins TRBV4-3 and TRBJ1-5, with D possibly matching TRBD1 (5 bases). Germline assignment: CDR1 LGHNA and CDR2 YSLEER. The CDR3 is 15 residues long. V lost 0 bases and J lost 7, with 13 bases in between.

V gene TRBV28 combines with J gene TRBJ1-5; D is perhaps TRBD1 (6 bases). CDR1 is MDHEN and CDR2 is SYDVKM in the germline V gene. The V and J ends lost 5 bases and 6 bases respectively, with 20 bases between them. The CDR3 has 16 amino acids. The DNA of the CDR3 is TGTGCCAGCAGTCCCCGGGGAGGGGGTGATAGTCAGCCCCAGCATTTT. It encodes CASSPRGGGDSQPQHF.